This section outlines one T cell receptor (beta chain) sequence together with its context. Its antigen is unknown. Per-base quality was not reported, and no clone a single base away is much larger than it. The sample originates from a study of T-cell memory formation after mild COVID-19 (dated by TCRdb to 2020 to 2023). Study-level background: TCR sequence clusters from the two donors were largely donor specific. Longitudinal TCRalpha and TCRbeta repertoire sequencing tracked T-cell clones expanding and contracting after mild COVID-19 in a couple of donors. The cohort comprised two young, previously healthy adult volunteers, one female and one male.

TCRdb records Illumina NovaSeq 6000 as the sequencer. TCRalpha and TCRbeta cDNA libraries were constructed by 5'RACE with constant-segment primers, with sample barcodes and unique molecular identifiers being introduced. RNA was extracted from every sample with Trizol reagent. Library amplification was performed in two PCR steps, and a second sample barcode and Illumina TruSeq adapters were introduced in the second step. Libraries were sequenced on an Illumina NovaSeq with 2 x 150 bp paired-end reads. Concerning the study's data processing: Demultiplexing of reads and collapsing into UMI-guided consensus sequences were performed with migec v1.2.7. Using mixcr v2.1.11, the UMI consensuses were aligned to TRA and TRB V and J templates and assembled into clonotypes. A clonotype was counted as expanded or contracted only when both edgeR and NoisET called the clonotype significant, with the noise models trained on biological replicates. For edgeR calls, the cutoffs were a false discovery rate-adjusted p below 0.01 and a log2 fold-change threshold of 1. As an exploratory analysis of dynamics, max-normalized trajectories of the 1000 most abundant clonotypes were examined with PCA combined with hierarchical clustering. Separately sequenced CD4+ and CD8+ repertoires were used to assign the CD4 or CD8 phenotype of responding clones. In TCRdb, the public reads were trimmed at Q25 with fastp and aligned with MiXCR, with productive beta chains retained. Identical CDR3 protein sequences are pooled into one entry, listed with their most common genes and DNA. The V and J calls and clone size come from TCRdb's table, not from the authors' own analysis. The sample table records fewer than 250,000 distinct CDR3 sequences; just over 15% of these occur just once. The top ten constitute under 2.5% of the sample.

Ficoll-Paque density gradient centrifugation was used to isolate PBMCs. Overall study results and their limits: Some responding clones were detected in pre-infection memory, which suggested that pre-existing cross-reactive memory T cells had joined the SARS-CoV-2 response. SARS-CoV-2 specificity was not confirmed for the second-wave clones peaking on day 37. Only a couple of mild cases were covered by the study, and larger cohorts that include severe cases with pre-infection samples were considered necessary. Clones that contracted from day 15 to 85 showed balanced CD4/CD8 phenotypes, whereas a second wave of clones that expanded from day 15 to 37 leaned towards CD4+. Contracting CD4+ clones appeared mostly in the CM and EM memory subsets, whereas CD8+ clones were enriched in EMRA.

Sequencing used PBMCs or a T cell subset sorted from them (not recorded which). This sequence originates from an adult woman who had mild COVID-19 (a few samples of this study predate the infection). The sample titles of this study are shuffled in the database, so cell type and time point are left out; the donor was told from shared clones.

The DNA sequence follows: TGTGCCGCACCGGAAGGGGCCAACGTCCTGACTTTC. Translated, it reads CAAPEGANVLTF. The sequence links TRBV7-9 to TRBJ2-6; too little of a D gene remains to name it. V is cut by 11 bases and J by 4 bases, and the space between the germline ends is 9 bases. CDR1 and CDR2 (SEHNR, FQNEAQ) derive from the germline V gene (reference sequence). The cysteine opens and the phenylalanine closes a CDR3 of 12 amino acids. The DNA shown is the 36-base CDR3, in frame from base 1.